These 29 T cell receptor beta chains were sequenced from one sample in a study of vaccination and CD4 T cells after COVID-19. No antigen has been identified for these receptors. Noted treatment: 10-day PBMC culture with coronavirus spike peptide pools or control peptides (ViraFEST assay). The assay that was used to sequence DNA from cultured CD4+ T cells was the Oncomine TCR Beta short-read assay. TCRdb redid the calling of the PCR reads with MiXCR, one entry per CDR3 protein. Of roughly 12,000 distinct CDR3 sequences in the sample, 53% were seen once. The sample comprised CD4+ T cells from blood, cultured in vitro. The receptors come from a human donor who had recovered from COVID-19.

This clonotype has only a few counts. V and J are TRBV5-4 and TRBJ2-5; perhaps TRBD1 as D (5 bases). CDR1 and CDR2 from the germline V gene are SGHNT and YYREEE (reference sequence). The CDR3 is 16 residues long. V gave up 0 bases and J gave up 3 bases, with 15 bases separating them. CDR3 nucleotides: TGTGCCAGCAGCTTGGGGGCGCAGGGAAGGGAAGAGACCCAGTACTTC. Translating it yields CASSLGAQGREETQYF.

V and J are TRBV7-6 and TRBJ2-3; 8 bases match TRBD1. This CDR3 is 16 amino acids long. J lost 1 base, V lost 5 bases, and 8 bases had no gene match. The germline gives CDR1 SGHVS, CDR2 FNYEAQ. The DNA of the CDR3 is TGTGCCAGCAGCGAGCGACAGGGGCTCCGCACAGATACGCAGTATTTT. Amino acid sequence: CASSERQGLRTDTQYF.

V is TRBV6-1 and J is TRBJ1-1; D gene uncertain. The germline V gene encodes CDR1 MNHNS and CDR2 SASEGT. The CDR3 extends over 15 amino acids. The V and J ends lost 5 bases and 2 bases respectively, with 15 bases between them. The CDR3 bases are TGTGCCAGCAGTCGCAGCGGGGATCCCAACACTGAAGCTTTCTTT. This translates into CASSRSGDPNTEAFF.

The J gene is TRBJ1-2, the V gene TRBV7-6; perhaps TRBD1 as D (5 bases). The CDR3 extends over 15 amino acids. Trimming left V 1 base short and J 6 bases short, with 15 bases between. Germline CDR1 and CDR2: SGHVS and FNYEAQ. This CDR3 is CASSLDLVGEDGYTF. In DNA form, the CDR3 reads TGTGCCAGCAGCTTAGACCTCGTGGGGGAAGATGGCTACACCTTC.

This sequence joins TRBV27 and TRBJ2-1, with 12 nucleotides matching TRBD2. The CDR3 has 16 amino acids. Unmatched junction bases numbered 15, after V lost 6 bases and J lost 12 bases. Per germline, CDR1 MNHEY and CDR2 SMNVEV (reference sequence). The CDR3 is CASRGLAGGRGKGQFF. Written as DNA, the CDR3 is TGTGCCAGCAGGGGGCTAGCGGGAGGGCGTGGTAAGGGGCAGTTCTTC.

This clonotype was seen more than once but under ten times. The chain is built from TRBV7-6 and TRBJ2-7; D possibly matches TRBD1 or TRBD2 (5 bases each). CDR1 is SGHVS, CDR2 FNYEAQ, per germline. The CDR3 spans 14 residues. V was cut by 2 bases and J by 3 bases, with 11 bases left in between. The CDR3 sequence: CASSLRGEVYEQYF. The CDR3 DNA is TGTGCCAGCAGCTTAAGAGGGGAAGTCTACGAGCAGTACTTC.

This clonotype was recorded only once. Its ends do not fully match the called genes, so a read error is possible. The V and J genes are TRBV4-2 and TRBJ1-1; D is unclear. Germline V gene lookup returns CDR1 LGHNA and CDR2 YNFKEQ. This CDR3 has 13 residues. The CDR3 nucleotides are TGTGTCAGCAGCCAAGATCGGCCGGGAGAAGCTTTCTTT. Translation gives CVSSQDRPGEAFF.

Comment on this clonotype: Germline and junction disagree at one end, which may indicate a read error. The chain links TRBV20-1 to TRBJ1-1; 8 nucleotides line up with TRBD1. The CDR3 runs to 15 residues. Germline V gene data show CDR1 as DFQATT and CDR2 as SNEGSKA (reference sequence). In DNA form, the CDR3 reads TGCAGAGCTAGGGACAGGACCTCAATGAACACTGAAGCTTTCTTT. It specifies CRARDRTSMNTEAFF.

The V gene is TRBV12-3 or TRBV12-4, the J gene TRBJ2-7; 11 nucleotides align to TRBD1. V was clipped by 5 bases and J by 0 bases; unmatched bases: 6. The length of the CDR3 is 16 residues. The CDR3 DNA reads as TGTGCCAGCAGTCTTTATGGACAGGGGGCCTCCTACGAGCAGTACTTC. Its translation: CASSLYGQGASYEQYF.

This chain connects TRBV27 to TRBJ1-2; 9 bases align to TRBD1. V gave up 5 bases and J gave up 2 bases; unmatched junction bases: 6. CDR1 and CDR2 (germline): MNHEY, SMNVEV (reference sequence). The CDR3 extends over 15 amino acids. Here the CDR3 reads CASSPGDRVNYGYTF. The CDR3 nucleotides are TGTGCCAGCAGTCCAGGGGACAGGGTAAACTATGGCTACACCTTC.

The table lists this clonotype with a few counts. CDR3 nucleotides: TGCAGTGCTAGAGTTCCGACTACCCCCGGGACAGTCAACTACGAGCAGTACTTC. This translates into CSARVPTTPGTVNYEQYF. The chain carries TRBV20-1 and TRBJ2-7, with 7 bases matching TRBD1. J lost 3 bases, V lost 1 base, and 18 bases had no gene match. The CDR3 consists of 18 residues. Germline CDR1 DFQATT, CDR2 SNEGSKA (reference sequence).

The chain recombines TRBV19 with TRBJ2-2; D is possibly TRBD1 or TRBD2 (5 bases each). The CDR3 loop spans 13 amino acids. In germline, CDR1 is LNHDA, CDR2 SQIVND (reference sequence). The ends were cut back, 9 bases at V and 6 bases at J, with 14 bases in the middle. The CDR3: CASRDPGPGELFF. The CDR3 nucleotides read TGTGCCAGCCGGGACCCAGGCCCCGGGGAGCTGTTTTTT.

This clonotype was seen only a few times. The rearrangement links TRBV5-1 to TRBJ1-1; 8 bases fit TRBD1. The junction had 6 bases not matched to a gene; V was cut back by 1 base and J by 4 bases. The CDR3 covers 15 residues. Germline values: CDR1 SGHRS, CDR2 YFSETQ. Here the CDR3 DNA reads TGCGCCAGCAGCTTGATACAGGGGGGTGGCACTGAAGCTTTCTTT. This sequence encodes CASSLIQGGGTEAFF.

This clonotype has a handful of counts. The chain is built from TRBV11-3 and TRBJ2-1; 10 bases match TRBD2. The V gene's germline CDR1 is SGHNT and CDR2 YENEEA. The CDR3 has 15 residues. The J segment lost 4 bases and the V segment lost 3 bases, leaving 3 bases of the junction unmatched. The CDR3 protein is CASSFSGGYYNEQFF. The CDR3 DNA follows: TGTGCCAGCAGCTTTAGCGGGGGGTATTACAATGAGCAGTTCTTC.

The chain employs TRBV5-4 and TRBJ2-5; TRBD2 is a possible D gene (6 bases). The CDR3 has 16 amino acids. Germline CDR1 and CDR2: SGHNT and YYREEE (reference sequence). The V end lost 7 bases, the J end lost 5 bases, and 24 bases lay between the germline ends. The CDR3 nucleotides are TGTGCCAGCCGGAGGGAAACCGGCATGAACAGGGAGACCCAGTACTTC. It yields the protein CASRRETGMNRETQYF. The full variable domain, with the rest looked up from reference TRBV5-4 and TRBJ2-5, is ETGVTQSPTHLIKTRGQQVTLRCSSQSGHNTVSWYQQALGQGPQFIFQYYREEENGRGNFPPRFSGLQFPNYSSELNVNALELDDSALYLCASRRETGMNRETQYFGPGTRLLVL.

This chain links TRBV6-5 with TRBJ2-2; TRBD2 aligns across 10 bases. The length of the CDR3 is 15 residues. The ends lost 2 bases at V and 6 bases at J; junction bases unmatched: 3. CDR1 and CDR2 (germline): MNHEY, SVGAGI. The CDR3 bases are TGTGCCAGCAGTTACAGCGGGGGGGAGTCCGGGGAGCTGTTTTTT. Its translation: CASSYSGGESGELFF.

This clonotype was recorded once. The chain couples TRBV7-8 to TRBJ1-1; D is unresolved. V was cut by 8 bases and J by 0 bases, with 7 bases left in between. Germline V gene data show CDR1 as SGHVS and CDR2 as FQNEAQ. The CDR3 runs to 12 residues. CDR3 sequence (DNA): TGTGCCAGCTCGAGGGTGAACACTGAAGCTTTCTTT. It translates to CASSRVNTEAFF.

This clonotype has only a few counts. CDR3 nucleotides: TGTGCCAGCAGCTTAGGGCGAGCTGAAGCTTTCTTT. Encoded protein: CASSLGRAEAFF. The chain recombines TRBV11-2 with TRBJ1-1; D is unresolved. Between the trimmed V and J ends, which lost 1 base and 6 bases, there was a span of 6 bases. This CDR3 comprises 12 residues. Per the germline V gene, CDR1 is SGHAT and CDR2 is FQNNGV.

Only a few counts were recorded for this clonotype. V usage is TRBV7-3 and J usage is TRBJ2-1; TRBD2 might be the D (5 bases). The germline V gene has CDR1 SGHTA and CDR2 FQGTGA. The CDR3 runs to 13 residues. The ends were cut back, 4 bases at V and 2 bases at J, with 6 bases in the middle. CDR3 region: CASSSTTYNEQFF. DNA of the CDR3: TGTGCCAGCAGCTCGACTACCTACAATGAGCAGTTCTTC.

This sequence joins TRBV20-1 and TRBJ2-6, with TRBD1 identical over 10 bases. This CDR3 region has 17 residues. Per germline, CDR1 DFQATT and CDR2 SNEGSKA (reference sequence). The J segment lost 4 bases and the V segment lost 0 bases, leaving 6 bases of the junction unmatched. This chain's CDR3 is CSARDRDRGTGANVLTF. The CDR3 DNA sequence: TGCAGTGCTAGAGACCGGGACAGGGGAACCGGGGCCAACGTCCTGACTTTC.

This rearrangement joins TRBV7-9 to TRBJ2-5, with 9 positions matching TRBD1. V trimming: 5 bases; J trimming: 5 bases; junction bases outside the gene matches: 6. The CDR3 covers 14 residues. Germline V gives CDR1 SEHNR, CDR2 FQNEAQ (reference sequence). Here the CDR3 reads CASSTGGAGETQYF. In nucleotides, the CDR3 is TGTGCCAGCAGCACAGGGGGCGCGGGGGAGACCCAGTACTTC.

For the CDR3, the DNA is TGTGCCAGTAGTGGCGGGAGGCCAAGCTCCTACGAGCAGTACTTC. It codes for CASSGGRPSSYEQYF. The chain uses TRBV19 and TRBJ2-7; 8 bases align to TRBD2. CDR1 LNHDA and CDR2 SQIVND come from the germline V gene (reference sequence). This CDR3 spans 15 amino acids. The trim removed 5 bases at V and 0 bases at J, leaving 6 bases unmatched.

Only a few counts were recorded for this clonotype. This CDR3 reads CSARPAPGEAGTSTDTQYF. The CDR3 bases are TGCAGTGCTAGACCTGCCCCGGGCGAAGCGGGGACTAGCACAGATACGCAGTATTTT. The chain joins TRBV20-1 to TRBJ2-3; TRBD2 matches at 7 bases. V was clipped by 2 bases and J by 0 bases; unmatched bases: 17. Germline assignment: CDR1 DFQATT and CDR2 SNEGSKA (reference sequence). CDR3 length equals 19 residues.

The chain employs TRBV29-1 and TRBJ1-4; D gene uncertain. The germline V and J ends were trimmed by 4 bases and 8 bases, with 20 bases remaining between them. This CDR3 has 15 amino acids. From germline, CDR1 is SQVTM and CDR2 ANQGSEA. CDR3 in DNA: TGCAGCGTTGCCCTCACGCTCCTTGGGGAGGAAAAACTGTTTTTT. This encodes CSVALTLLGEEKLFF.

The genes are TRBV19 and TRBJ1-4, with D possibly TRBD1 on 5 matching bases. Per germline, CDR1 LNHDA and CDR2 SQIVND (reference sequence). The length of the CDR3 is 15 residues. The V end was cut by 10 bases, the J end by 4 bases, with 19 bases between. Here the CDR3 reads CATQRGGAYNEKLFF. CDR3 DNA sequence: TGTGCCACCCAACGGGGGGGAGCCTATAATGAAAAACTGTTTTTT.

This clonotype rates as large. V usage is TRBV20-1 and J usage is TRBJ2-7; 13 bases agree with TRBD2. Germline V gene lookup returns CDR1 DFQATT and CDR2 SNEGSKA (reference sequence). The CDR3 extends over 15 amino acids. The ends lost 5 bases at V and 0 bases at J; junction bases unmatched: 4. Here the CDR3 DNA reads TGCAGTGCTTATGGGACTAGCGGGGCCTCCTACGAGCAGTACTTC. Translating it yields CSAYGTSGASYEQYF.

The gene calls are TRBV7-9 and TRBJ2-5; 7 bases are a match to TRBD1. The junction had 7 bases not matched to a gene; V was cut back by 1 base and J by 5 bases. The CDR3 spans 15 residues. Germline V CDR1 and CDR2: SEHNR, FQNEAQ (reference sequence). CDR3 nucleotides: TGTGCCAGCAGCTTAGTAGCAGGGGGAGACGAGACCCAGTACTTC. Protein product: CASSLVAGGDETQYF.

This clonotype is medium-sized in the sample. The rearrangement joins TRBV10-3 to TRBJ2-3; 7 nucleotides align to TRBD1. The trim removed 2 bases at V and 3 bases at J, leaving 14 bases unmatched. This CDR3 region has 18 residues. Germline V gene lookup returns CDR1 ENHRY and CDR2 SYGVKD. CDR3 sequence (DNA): TGTGCCATCAGTGAGCGACAGGGAAAGCAGGGAATAACAGATACGCAGTATTTT. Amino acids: CAISERQGKQGITDTQYF.

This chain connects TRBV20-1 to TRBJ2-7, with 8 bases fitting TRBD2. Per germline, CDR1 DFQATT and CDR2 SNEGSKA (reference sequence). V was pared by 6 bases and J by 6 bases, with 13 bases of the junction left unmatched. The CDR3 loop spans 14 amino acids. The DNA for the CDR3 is TGCAGTGCCCGAGGCGGGACTAGTGTCTCCGAGCAGTACTTC. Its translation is CSARGGTSVSEQYF.